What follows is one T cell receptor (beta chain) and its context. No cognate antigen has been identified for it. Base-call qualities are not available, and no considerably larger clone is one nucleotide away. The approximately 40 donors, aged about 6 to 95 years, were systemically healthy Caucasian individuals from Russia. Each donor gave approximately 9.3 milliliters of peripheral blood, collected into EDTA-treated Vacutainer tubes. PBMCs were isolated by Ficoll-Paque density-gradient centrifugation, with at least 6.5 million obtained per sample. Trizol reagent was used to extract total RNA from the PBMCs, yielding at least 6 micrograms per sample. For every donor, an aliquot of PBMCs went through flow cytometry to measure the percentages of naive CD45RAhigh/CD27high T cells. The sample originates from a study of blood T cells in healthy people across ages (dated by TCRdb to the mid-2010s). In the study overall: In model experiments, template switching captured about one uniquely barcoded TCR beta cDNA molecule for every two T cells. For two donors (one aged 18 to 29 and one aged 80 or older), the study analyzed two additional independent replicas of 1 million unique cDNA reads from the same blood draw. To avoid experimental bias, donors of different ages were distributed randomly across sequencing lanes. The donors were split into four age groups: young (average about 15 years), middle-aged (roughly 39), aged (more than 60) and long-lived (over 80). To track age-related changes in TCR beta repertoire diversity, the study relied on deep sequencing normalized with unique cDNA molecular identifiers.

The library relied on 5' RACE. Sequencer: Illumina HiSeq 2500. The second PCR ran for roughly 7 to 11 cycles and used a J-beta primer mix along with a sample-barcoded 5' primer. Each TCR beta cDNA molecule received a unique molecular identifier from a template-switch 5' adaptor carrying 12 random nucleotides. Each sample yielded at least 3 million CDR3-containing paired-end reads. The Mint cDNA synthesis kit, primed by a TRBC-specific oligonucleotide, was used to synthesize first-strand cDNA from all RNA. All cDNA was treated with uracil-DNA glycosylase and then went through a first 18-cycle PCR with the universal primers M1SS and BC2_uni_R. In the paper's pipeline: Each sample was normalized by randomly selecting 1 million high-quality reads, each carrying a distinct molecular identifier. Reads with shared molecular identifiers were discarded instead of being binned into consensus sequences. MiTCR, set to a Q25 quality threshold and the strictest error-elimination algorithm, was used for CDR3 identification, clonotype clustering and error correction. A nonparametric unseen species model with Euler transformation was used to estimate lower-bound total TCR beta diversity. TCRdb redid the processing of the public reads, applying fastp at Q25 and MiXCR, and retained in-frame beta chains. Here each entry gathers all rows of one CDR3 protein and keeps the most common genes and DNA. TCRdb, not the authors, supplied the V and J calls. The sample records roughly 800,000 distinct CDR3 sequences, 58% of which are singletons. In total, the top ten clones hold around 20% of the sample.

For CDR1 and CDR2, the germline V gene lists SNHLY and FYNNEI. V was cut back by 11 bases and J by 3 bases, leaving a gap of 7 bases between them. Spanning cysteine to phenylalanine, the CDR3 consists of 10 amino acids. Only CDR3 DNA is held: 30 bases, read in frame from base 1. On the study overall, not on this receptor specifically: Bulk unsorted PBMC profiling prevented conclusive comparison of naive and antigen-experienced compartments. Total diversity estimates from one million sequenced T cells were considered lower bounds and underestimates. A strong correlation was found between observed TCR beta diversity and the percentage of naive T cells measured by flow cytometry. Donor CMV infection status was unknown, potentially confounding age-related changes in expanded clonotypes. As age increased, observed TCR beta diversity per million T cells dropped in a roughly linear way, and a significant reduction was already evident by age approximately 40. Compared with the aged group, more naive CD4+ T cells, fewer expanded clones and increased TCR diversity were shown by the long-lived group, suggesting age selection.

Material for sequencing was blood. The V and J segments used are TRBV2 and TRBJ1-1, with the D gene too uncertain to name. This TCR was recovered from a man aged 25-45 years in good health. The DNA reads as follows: TGTGCCGGTGGGGACACTGAAGCTTTCTTT. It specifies CAGGDTEAFF.